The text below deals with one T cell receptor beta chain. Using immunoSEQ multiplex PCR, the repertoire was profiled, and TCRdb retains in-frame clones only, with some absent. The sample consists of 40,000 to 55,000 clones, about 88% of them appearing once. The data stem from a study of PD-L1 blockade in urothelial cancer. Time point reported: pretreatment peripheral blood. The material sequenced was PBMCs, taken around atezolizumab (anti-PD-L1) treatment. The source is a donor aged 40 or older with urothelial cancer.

In nucleotides, the CDR3 is TGTGCCAGCAGCCCCCGACAGGGACGGGAGACCCAGTACTTC. Protein product: CASSPRQGRETQYF. This chain uses TRBV7-2 with TRBJ2-5, with 7 bases matching TRBD1. This CDR3 region has 14 residues. Unmatched junction bases numbered 8, after V lost 5 bases and J lost 5 bases. Germline V gene lookup returns CDR1 SGHTA and CDR2 FQGNSA.